This section outlines one TCR beta chain sequence together with its context. An amount of RNA that ranged from 0.5 to 1 ug was reverse transcribed with random hexamers. Multiplex immunoSEQ PCR targeted 54 Vbeta and 13 Jbeta TCR beta segments. TCRdb recomputed calls from the immunoSEQ multiplex PCR reads with MiXCR, one row per CDR3 protein. The data show approximately 110,000 distinct CDR3 sequences, just under 95% seen once. This entry belongs to a study of CD8 T cells in Susac syndrome. Trimming took off 3 bases at V and 4 bases at J, with 11 bases between the two ends. Germline V gene sequence: CDR1 KGHSH, CDR2 LQKENI. The CDR3 spans 14 residues. Healthy donors constituted the control group, matched for age and sex.

The rearrangement uses TRBV18 and TRBJ2-3; possible D gene TRBD1, 6 bases. Sequencing input: CD4+ T cells from PBMCs. This TCR derives from a human donor in good health. CDR3 protein: CASSPVGAPDTQYF. The CDR3 DNA is TGTGCCAGCTCACCGGTGGGGGCCCCAGATACGCAGTATTTT. The full variable domain, completed using reference TRBV18 and TRBJ2-3, is NAGVMQNPRHLVRRRGQEARLRCSPMKGHSHVYWYRQLPEEGLKFMVYLQKENIIDESGMPKERFSAEFPKEGPSILRIQQVVRGDSAAYFCASSPVGAPDTQYFGPGTRLTVL.